This T cell receptor (beta chain) was documented in a study of blood T cell repertoires in COVID-19. Study background: The United States, Italy and Spain supplied acute and convalescent COVID-19 samples. The analysed material was cDNA or gDNA that came from T cells, B-cell-depleted T cells, or PBMCs.

Original data processing: Estimated nucleated cell counts came from reference gene primer amplification. Clones were sequenced by immunoSEQ multiplex PCR, and TCRdb holds only the in-frame ones, with some missing. V, J and clone size derive from that table, while D and trimming were established from the DNA sequence. There are some 150,000 clones in the sample; roughly 84% occur only once, and approximately 1.2% lies in the top ten. The CDR3 covers 14 residues. V was trimmed by 6 bases and J by 4 bases, leaving 15 bases between them. The V gene's germline CDR1 is MNHEY and CDR2 SVGAGI. Sequenced material: peripheral blood. The sequence derives from a man aged 55-75 years who had recovered from COVID-19. The chain joins TRBV6-5 to TRBJ1-2, with TRBD1 as a possible D gene (5 bases). The CDR3 sequence: CASSLTPDTYGYTF. Written as DNA, the CDR3 is TGTGCCAGCAGCCTTACTCCGGACACCTATGGCTACACCTTC.